This T cell receptor beta chain is from a study of T and B cells in COVID-19 patients. Overall study: Of approximately 20 active-infection patients, 15 to 18 carried comorbidities linked to unfavorable COVID-19 outcome.

TRB was amplified from about 250-500 ng of blood genomic DNA. BIOMED2 TRB-A/B primer pools were used in multiplex TRB PCR. One entry per CDR3 protein, called by TCRdb with MiXCR from the multiplex PCR reads. The repertoire consists of approximately 5,200 distinct CDR3 sequences, with around 20% occurring once and the leading ten covering less than 8.5%. By frequency in the sample, this clonotype is medium-sized. Its specificity is not known. Study results and limitations: Clonality of TRB repertoires was high in active COVID-19; recovery brought above-healthy diversity and richness. Patients with COVID-19 reportedly showed strongly skewed T cell receptor beta variable and joining gene usage.

Germline CDR1 is LNHDA and CDR2 is SQIVND (reference sequence). The V gene lost 2 bases and the J gene lost 1 base, with 8 bases spanning the gap. The CDR3 totals 14 residues. The J gene is TRBJ1-1, the V gene TRBV19; no firm D call. This clonotype originated in a human donor who had recovered from COVID-19. The sequencing sample was made of blood. The CDR3 reads CASSIKAANTEAFF. In nucleotides, the CDR3 is TGTGCCAGTAGTATAAAGGCAGCGAACACTGAAGCTTTCTTT. The complete variable domain, with remaining parts taken from reference TRBV19 and TRBJ1-1, reads DGGITQSPKYLFRKEGQNVTLSCEQNLNHDAMYWYRQDPGQGLRLIYYSQIVNDFQKGDIAEGYSVSREKKESFPLTVTSAQKNPTAFYLCASSIKAANTEAFFGQGTRLTVV.